This TCR beta chain was sequenced in a study of blood T cell repertoires in COVID-19. As for the study in general: Cohort 3 recovery required two negative PCRs, clearance, or symptom resolution. Nucleic acid was either cDNA or gDNA, and it came from T cells, B-cell-depleted T cells, or PBMCs.

Data came from immunoSEQ multiplex PCR; TCRdb stores just in-frame clones and leaves some out. This sample carries under 200,000 clones, 65% to 80% of them seen once, and the ten largest clones take around a fifth. Recruitment covered fewer than 25 US areas and drew participants whose ages spanned 18 to 89 years. Assignments of participants to cohorts depended upon their own reported clinical history. Of note for this clone: An end of the junction differs from the germline gene, which may be a read error.

Germline-derived CDR1 and CDR2 are MNHEY and SVGAGI. CDR3 size: 14 residues. This sequence was found in an older woman in a cohort exposed to, infected with or recovered from COVID-19 (not recorded which). The specimen was PBMCs or T cells enriched from blood (not recorded which). The chain carries TRBV6-5 and TRBJ2-1; D is possibly TRBD1 (6 bases). This CDR3 reads CASSYSAQGSDVLF. CDR3 DNA sequence: TGTGCCAGCAGTTACTCGGCCCAGGGGTCTGATGTGCTCTTC.